Sequencing of this TCR beta chain was carried out in a study of blood T cell repertoires in COVID-19. Overall study context: Sources were T cells, B-cell-depleted T cells, or PBMCs; the material itself was cDNA or gDNA.

A Seattle source enrolled patients during active infection and followed them longitudinally. The protocol was immunoSEQ multiplex PCR, while the TCRdb copy is restricted to in-frame clones and leaves out a portion. Of hundreds of thousands of clones detected, about four fifths appear once; the ten largest clones hold 6.5% to 9%. Germline V lookup: CDR1 MNHEY, CDR2 SVGAGI. With V trimmed by 7 bases and J by 5 bases, 9 bases remained unmatched. The CDR3 is made up of 14 amino acids. This clone was picked up a small number of times. The receptor's source is a woman aged 80 or over with COVID-19, enrolled during active disease. This chain uses TRBV6-5 with TRBJ1-1; 8 positions match TRBD1. Source material: peripheral blood. Here the CDR3 DNA reads TGTGCCAGCAAGGCCAGGGGGCGCCGAACTGAAGCTTTCTTT. It specifies CASKARGRRTEAFF.